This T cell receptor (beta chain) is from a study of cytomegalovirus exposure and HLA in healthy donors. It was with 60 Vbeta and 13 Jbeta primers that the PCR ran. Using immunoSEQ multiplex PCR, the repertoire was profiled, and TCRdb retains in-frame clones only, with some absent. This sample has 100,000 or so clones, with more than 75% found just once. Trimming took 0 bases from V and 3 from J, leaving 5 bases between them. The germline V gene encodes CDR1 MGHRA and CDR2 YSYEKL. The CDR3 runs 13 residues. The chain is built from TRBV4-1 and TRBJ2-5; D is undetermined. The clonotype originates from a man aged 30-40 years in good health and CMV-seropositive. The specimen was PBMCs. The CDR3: CASSQDPEETQYF. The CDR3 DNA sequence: TGCGCCAGCAGCCAAGATCCTGAAGAGACCCAGTACTTC.